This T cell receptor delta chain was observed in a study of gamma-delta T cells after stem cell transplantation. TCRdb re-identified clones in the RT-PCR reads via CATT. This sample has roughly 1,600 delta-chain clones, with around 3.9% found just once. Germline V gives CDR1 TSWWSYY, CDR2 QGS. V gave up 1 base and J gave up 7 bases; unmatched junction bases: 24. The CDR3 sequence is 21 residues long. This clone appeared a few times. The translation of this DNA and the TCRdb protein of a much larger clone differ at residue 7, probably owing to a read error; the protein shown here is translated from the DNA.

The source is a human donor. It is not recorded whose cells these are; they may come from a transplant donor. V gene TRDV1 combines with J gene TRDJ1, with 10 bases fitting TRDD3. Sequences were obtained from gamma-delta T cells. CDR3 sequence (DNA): TGTGCTCTTGGGGAACGGGTCCTACTCGTACTGGGGGATCCCCGAAGGCGTAAACTCATCTTT. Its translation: CALGERVLLVLGDPRRRKLIF.